This T cell receptor beta chain was captured in a study of blood T cell repertoires in COVID-19. Looking at the study overall: PBMCs, B-cell-depleted T cells, or T cells provided the cDNA or gDNA that made up the material.

The germline V gene has CDR1 KGHDR and CDR2 SFDVKD. V lost 3 bases to trimming and J lost 3 bases; unmatched junction nucleotides: 4. The CDR3 sequence is 17 residues long. Under the authors' procedure: Estimates of nucleated cell counts were drawn from the amplification of reference gene primers. The data were produced by immunoSEQ multiplex PCR, yet TCRdb's version contains in-frame clones alone and is incomplete. The D gene and trimming were derived from the DNA, and the V and J assignments and clone size from that table. The sample lists about 140,000 clones, roughly 84% occurring once. The origin of this receptor is a woman aged 60-75 years with acute or convalescent COVID-19. Sequencing was done on a sample of peripheral blood. The J gene is TRBJ2-1, the V gene TRBV24-1; 13 positions match TRBD2. CDR3 protein: CATSDARTSGGYNEQFF. The CDR3 DNA follows: TGTGCCACCAGTGATGCCAGGACTAGCGGGGGCTACAATGAGCAGTTCTTC.